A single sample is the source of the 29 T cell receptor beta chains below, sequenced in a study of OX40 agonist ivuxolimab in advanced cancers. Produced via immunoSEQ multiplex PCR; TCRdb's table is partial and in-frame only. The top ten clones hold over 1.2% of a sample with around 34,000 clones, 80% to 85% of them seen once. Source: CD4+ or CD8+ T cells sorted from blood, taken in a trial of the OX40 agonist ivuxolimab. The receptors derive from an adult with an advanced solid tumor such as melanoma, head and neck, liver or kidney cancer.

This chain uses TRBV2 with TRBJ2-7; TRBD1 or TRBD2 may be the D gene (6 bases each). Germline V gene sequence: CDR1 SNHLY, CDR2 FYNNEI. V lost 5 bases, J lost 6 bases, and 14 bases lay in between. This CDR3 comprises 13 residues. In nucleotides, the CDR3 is TGTGCCAGCAGTAGCCCACAGGGACTCGAGCAGTACTTC. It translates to CASSSPQGLEQYF.

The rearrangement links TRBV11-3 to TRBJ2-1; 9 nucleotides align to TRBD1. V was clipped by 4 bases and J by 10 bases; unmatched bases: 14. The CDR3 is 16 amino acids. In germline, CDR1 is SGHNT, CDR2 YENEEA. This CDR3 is CASSSPTGGYAGEQFF. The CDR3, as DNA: TGTGCCAGCAGCTCGCCAACAGGGGGCTATGCTGGGGAGCAGTTCTTC.

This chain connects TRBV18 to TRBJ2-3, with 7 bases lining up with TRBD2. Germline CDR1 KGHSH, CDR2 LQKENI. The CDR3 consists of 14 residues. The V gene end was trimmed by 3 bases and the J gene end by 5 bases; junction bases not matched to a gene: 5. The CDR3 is CASSPAGEEDTQYF. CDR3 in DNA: TGTGCCAGCTCACCGGCGGGAGAGGAAGATACGCAGTATTTT. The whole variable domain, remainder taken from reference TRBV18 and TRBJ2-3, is NAGVMQNPRHLVRRRGQEARLRCSPMKGHSHVYWYRQLPEEGLKFMVYLQKENIIDESGMPKERFSAEFPKEGPSILRIQQVVRGDSAAYFCASSPAGEEDTQYFGPGTRLTVL.

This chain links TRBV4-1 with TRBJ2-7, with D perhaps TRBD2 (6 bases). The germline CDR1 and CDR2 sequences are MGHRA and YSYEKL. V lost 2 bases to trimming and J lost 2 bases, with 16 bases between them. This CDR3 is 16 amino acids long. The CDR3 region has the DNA TGCGCCAGCAGCCAACCCATTAGCGGTAGAGCCTACGAGCAGTACTTC. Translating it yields CASSQPISGRAYEQYF.

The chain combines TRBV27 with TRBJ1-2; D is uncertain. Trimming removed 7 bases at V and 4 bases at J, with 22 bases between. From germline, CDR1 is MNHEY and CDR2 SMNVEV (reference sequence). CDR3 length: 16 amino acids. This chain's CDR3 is CASTSLGQPTLYGYTF. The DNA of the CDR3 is TGTGCCAGCACCTCCCTTGGGCAGCCGACCCTCTATGGCTACACCTTC.

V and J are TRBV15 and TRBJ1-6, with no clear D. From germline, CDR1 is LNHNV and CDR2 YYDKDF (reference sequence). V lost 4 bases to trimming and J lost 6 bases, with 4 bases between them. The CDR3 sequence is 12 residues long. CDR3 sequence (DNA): TGTGCCACCAGCAAGCTTAATTCACCCCTCCACTTT. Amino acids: CATSKLNSPLHF.

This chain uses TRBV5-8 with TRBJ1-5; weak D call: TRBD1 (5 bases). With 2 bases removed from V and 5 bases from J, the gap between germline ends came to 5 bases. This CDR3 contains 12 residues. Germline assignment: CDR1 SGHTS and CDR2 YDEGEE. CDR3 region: CASSFRDQPQHF. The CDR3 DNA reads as TGTGCCAGCAGCTTCAGGGATCAGCCCCAGCATTTT.

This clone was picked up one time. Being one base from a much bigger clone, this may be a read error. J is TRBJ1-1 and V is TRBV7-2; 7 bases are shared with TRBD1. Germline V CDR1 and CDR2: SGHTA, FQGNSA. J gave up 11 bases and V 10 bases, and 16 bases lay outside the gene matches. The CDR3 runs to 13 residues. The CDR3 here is CATSKDRRVEAFF. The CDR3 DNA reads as TGTGCCACATCTAAGGACAGGAGAGTCGAGGCTTTCTTT.

CDR3 bases: TGCGCCAGCAGCTTGGCCGGGACGCTGAACACCGGGGAGCTGTTTTTT. Encoded protein: CASSLAGTLNTGELFF. The rearrangement joins TRBV5-1 to TRBJ2-2; the D call may be TRBD1 or TRBD2 (5 bases each). The V end was cut by 0 bases, the J end by 1 base, with 10 bases between. Per germline, CDR1 SGHRS and CDR2 YFSETQ. This CDR3 is 16 amino acids long.

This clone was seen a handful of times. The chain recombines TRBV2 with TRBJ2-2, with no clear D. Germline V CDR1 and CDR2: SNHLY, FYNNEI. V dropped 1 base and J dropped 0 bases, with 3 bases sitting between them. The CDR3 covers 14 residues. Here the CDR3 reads CASSEVPNTGELFF. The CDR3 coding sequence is TGTGCCAGCAGTGAAGTACCGAACACCGGGGAGCTGTTTTTT.

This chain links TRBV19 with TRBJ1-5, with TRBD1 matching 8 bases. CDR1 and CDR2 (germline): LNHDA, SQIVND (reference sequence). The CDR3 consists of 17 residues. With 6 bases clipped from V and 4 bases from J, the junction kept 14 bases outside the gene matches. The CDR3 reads CASSPPDRGIWNQPQHF. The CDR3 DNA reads TGTGCCAGTAGCCCCCCCGACAGGGGAATATGGAATCAGCCCCAGCATTTT.

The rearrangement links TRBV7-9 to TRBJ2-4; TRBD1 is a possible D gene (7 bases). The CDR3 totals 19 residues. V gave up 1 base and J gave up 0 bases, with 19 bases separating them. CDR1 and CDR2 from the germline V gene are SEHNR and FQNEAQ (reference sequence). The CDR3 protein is CASSLGGWGDSLAKNIQYF. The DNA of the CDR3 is TGTGCCAGCAGCTTAGGAGGGTGGGGGGACAGCTTAGCCAAAAACATTCAGTACTTC. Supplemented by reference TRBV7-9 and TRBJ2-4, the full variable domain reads DTGVSQNPRHKITKRGQNVTFRCDPISEHNRLYWYRQTLGQGPEFLTYFQNEAQLEKSRLLSDRFSAERPKGSFSTLEIQRTEQGDSAMYLCASSLGGWGDSLAKNIQYFGAGTRLSVL.

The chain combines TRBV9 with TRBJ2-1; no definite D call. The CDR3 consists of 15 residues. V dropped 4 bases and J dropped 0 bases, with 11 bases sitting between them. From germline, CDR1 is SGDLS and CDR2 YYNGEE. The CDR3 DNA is TGTGCCAGCAGCCCCGACACAAGCTCCTACAATGAGCAGTTCTTC. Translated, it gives CASSPDTSSYNEQFF.

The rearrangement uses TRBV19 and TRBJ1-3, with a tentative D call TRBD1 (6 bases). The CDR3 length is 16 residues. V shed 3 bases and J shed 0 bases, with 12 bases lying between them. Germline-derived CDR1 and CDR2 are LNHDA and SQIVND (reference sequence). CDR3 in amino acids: CASSIRTGTSGNTIYF. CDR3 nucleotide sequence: TGTGCCAGTAGTATCAGAACAGGGACCTCTGGAAACACCATATATTTT.

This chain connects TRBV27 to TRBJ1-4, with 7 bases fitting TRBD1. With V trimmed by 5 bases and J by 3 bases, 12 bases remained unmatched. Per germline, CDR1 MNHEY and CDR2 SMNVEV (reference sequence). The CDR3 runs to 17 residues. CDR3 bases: TGTGCCAGCAGTCCCACGACAGGGAAGGTTGCTAATGAAAAACTGTTTTTT. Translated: CASSPTTGKVANEKLFF.

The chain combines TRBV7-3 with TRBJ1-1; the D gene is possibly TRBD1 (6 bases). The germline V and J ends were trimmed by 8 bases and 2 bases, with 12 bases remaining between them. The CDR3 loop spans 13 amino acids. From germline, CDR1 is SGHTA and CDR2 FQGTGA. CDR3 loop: CASSRDTNTEAFF. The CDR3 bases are TGTGCCAGCTCCCGGGACACTAACACTGAAGCTTTCTTT.

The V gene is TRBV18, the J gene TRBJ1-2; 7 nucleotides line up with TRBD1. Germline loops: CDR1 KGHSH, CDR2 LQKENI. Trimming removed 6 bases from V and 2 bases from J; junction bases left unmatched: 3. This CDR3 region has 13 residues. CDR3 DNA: TGTGCCAGCTCGGAGGACAGGAACTATGGCTACACCTTC. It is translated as CASSEDRNYGYTF.

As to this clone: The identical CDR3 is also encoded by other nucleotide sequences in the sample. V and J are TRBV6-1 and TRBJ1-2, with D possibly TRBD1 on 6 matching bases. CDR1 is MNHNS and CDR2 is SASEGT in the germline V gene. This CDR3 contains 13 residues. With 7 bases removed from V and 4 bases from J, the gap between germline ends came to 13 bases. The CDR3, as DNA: TGTGCCAGCATCCCTACAGGGACCTATGGCTACACCTTC. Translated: CASIPTGTYGYTF.

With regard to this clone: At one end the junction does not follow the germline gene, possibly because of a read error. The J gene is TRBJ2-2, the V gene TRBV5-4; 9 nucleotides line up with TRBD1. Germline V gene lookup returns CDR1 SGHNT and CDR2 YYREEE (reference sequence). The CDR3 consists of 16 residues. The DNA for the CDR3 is TGTGCCAACAGCTTGGACCCGGACAGGGGATCCGGGGAGCTGTTTTTT. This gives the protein CANSLDPDRGSGELFF. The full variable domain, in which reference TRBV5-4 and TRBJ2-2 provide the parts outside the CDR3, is ETGVTQSPTHLIKTRGQQVTLRCSSQSGHNTVSWYQQALGQGPQFIFQYYREEENGRGNFPPRFSGLQFPNYSSELNVNALELDDSALYLCANSLDPDRGSGELFFGEGSRLTVL.

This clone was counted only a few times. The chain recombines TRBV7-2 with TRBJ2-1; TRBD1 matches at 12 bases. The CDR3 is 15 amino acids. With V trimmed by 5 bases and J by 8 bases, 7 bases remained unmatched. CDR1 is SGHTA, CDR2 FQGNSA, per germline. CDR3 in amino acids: CASSRGTGGFDEQFF. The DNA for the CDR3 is TGTGCCAGCAGCCGCGGGACAGGGGGCTTCGATGAGCAGTTCTTC.

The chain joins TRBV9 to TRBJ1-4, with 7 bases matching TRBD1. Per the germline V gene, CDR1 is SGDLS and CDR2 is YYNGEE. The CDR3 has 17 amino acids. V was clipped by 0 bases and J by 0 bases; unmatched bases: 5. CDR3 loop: CASSVGAGGATNEKLFF. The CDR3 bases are TGTGCCAGCAGCGTAGGTGCAGGGGGGGCAACTAATGAAAAACTGTTTTTT.

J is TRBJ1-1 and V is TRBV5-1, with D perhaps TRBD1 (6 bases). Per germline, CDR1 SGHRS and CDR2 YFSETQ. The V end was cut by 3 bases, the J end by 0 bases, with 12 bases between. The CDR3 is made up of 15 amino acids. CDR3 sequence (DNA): TGCGCCAGCAGCTCCACTACAGGGCTGAACACTGAAGCTTTCTTT. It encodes CASSSTTGLNTEAFF.

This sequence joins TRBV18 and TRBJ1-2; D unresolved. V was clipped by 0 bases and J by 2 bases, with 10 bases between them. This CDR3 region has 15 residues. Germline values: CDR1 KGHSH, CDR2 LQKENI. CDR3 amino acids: CASSPPGRYNYGYTF. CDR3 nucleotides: TGTGCCAGCTCACCACCAGGTCGATACAACTATGGCTACACCTTC.

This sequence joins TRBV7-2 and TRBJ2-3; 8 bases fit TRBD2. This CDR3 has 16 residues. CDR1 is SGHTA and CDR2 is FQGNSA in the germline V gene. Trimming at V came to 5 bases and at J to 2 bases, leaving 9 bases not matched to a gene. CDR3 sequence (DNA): TGTGCCAGCAGCCCTAGACTTAGCGGGGTCACAGATACGCAGTATTTT. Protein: CASSPRLSGVTDTQYF. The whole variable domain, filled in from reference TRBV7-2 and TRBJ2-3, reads GAGVSQSPSNKVTEKGKDVELRCDPISGHTALYWYRQSLGQGLEFLIYFQGNSAPDKSGLPSDRFSAERTGGSVSTLTIQRTQQEDSAVYLCASSPRLSGVTDTQYFGPGTRLTVL.

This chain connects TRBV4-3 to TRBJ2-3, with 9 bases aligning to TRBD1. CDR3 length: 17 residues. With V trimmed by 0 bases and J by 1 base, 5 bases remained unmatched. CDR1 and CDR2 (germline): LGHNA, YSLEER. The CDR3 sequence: CASSQDKGQGGTDTQYF. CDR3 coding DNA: TGCGCCAGCAGCCAAGATAAGGGACAGGGAGGCACAGATACGCAGTATTTT.

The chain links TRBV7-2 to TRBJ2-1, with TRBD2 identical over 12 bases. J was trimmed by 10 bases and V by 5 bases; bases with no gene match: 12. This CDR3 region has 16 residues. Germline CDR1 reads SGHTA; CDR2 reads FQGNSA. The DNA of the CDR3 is TGTGCCAGCAGCGCCCAACCTAGCGGGGGGGCGGGGGAGCAGTTCTTC. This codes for CASSAQPSGGAGEQFF.

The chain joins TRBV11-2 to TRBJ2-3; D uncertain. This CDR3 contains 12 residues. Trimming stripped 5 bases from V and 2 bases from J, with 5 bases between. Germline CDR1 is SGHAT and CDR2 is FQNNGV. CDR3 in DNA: TGTGCCAGCAGCCGACTCACAGATACGCAGTATTTT. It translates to CASSRLTDTQYF.

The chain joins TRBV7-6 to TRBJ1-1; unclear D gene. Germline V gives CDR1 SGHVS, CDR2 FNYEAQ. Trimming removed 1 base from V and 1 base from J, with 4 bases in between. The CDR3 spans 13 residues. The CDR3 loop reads CASSLGANTEAFF. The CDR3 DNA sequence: TGTGCCAGCAGCTTAGGGGCGAACACTGAAGCTTTCTTT.

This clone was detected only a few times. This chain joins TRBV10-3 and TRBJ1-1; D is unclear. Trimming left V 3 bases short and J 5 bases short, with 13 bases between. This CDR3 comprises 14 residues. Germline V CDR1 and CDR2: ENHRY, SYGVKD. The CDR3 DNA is TGTGCCATCAGTGATTTTAACCGGCGGACTGAAGCTTTCTTT. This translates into CAISDFNRRTEAFF.